This TCR beta chain was identified during a study of shared clonotypes between healthy human individuals. Healthy HIV-negative adults with no recent acute infections or vaccinations were recruited as donors. The germline gives CDR1 LNHDA, CDR2 SQIVND (reference sequence). The trim removed 2 bases at V and 8 bases at J, leaving 2 bases unmatched. CDR3 length equals 12 residues. Libraries were prepared by immunoSEQ multiplex PCR; TCRdb keeps only in-frame clonotypes and omits some of them. Of around 500,000 clones in the sample, less than 80% are singletons; the top ten hold over 10%. Sequenced: PBMCs. The chain carries TRBV19 and TRBJ1-1; 7 nucleotides match TRBD1. The sequence derives from a woman aged 40 to 50 in good health. Some clones in this sample may be carry-over from other donors' samples. The CDR3 DNA follows: TGTGCCAGTAGTATACTGACAGGGGAAGCTTTCTTT. Amino acids: CASSILTGEAFF.